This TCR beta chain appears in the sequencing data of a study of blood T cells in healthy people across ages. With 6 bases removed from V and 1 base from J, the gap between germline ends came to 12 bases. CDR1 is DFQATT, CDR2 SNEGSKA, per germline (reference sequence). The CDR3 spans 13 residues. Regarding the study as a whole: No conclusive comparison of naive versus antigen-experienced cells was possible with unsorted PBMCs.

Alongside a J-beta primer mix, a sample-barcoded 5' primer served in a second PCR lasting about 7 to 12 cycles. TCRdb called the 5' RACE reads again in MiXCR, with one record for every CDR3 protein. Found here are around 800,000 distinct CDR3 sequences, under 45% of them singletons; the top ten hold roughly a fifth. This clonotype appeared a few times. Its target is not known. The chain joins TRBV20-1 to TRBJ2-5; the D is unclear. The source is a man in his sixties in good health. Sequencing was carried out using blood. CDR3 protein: CSAKDHGQETQYF. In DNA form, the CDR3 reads TGCAGTGCCAAGGATCACGGCCAAGAGACCCAGTACTTC.